This T cell receptor beta chain appears in the sequencing data of a study of shared clonotypes between healthy human individuals. Study-wide results and caveats: Rarefaction revealed incomplete sorted-subset sequencing despite large depth. With a few donors compared, around 4.7% of naive CD4 clonotypes were shared.

As concerns this clone: Antigen unknown.

CDR1 and CDR2 (germline): SGHAT, FQNNGV. V was pared by 0 bases and J by 2 bases, with 6 bases between. This CDR3 has 14 amino acids. Original methodology: There were no quality scores in the junction-only immunoSEQ sequences, so filtering differed. TCRdb's table, derived via immunoSEQ multiplex PCR, lists solely in-frame clones and lacks some. The DNA was the basis for D and trimming; V, J and clone size are from that table. The repertoire has roughly 2 million clones, over 85% of them found once; the top ten carry under 0.15%. Input material: naive CD4+ T cells sorted from blood. Subset: CD45RA+ positively selected. The TCR originated in a man younger than 35 in good health. J is TRBJ2-3 and V is TRBV11-2; D not certain. The CDR3 DNA sequence: TGTGCCAGCAGCTTAGATGGCTTCACAGATACGCAGTATTTT. This encodes CASSLDGFTDTQYF. The variable domain in full, completed from reference TRBV11-2 and TRBJ2-3, reads EAGVAQSPRYKIIEKRQSVAFWCNPISGHATLYWYQQILGQGPKLLIQFQNNGVVDDSQLPKDRFSAERLKGVDSTLKIQPAKLEDSAVYLCASSLDGFTDTQYFGPGTRLTVL.